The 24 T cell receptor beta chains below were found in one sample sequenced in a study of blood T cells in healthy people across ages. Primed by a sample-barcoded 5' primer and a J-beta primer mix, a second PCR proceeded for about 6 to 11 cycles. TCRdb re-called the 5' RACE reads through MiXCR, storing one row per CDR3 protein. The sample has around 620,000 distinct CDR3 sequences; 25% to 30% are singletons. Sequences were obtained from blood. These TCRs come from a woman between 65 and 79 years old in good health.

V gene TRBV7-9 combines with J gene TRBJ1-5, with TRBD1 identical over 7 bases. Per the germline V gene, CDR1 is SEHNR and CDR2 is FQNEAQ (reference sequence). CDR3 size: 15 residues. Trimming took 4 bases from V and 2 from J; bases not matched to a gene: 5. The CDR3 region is CASSSWDSGNQPQHF. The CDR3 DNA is TGTGCCAGCAGCTCCTGGGACAGCGGCAATCAGCCCCAGCATTTT.

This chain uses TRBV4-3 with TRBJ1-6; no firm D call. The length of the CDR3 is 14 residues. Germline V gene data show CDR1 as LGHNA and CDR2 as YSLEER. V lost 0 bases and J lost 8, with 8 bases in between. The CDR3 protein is CASSQDGEDSPLHF. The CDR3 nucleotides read TGCGCCAGCAGCCAAGATGGGGAGGATTCACCCCTCCACTTT.

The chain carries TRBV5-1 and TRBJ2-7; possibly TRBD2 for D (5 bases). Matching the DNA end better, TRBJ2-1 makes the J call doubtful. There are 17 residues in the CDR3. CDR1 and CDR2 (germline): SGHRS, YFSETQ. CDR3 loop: CASTERSFDSRRNEQFF. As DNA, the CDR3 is TGCGCCAGCACCGAGCGTTCCTTCGATTCCCGGAGGAATGAGCAGTTCTTC.

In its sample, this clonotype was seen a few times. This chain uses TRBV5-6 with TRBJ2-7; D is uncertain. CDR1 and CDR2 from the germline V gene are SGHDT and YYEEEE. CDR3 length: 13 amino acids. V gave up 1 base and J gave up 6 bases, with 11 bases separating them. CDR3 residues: CASSLSQLFEQYF. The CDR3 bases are TGTGCCAGCAGCTTGAGTCAATTGTTCGAGCAGTACTTC.

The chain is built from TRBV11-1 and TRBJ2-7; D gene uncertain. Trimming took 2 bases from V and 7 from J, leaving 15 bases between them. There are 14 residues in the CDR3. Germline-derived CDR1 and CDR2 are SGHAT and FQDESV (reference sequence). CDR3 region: CASSLMGSGREQYF. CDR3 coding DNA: TGTGCCAGCAGCTTAATGGGTTCCGGCAGGGAGCAGTACTTC.

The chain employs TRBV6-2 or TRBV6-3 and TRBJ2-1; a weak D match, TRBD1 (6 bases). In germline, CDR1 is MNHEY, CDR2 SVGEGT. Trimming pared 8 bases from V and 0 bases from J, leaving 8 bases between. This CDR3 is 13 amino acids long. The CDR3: CASWTDSYNEQFF. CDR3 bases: TGTGCCAGCTGGACAGACTCCTACAATGAGCAGTTCTTC.

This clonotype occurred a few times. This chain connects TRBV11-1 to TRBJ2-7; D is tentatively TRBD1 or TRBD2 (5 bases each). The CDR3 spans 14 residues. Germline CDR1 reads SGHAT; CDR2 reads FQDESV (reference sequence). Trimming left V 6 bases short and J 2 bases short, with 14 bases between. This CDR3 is CASSSLRGTYEQYF. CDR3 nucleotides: TGTGCCAGCAGTAGCCTGAGGGGAACCTACGAGCAGTACTTC.

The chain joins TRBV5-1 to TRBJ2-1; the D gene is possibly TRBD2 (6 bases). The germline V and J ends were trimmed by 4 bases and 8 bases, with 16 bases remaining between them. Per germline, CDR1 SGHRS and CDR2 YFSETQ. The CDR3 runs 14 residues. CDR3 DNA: TGCGCCAGCAGCGGCGGGACTTCGGGCGATGAGCAGTTCTTC. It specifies CASSGGTSGDEQFF.

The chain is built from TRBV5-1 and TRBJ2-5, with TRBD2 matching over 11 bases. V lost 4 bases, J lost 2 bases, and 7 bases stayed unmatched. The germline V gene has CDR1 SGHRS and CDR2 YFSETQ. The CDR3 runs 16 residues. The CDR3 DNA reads TGCGCCAGCAGCGCCCGTAGCGGGGGGGCGCAAGAGACCCAGTACTTC. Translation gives CASSARSGGAQETQYF. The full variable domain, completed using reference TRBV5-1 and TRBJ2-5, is KAGVTQTPRYLIKTRGQQVTLSCSPISGHRSVSWYQQTPGQGLQFLFEYFSETQRNKGNFPGRFSGRQFSNSRSEMNVSTLELGDSALYLCASSARSGGAQETQYFGPGTRLLVL.

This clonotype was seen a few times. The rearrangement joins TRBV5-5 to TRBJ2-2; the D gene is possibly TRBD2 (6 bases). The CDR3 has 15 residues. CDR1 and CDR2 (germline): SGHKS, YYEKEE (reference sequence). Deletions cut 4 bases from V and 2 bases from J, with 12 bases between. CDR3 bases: TGTGCCAGCAGCCTTCCGGGGGTCAACACCGGGGAGCTGTTTTTT. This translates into CASSLPGVNTGELFF.

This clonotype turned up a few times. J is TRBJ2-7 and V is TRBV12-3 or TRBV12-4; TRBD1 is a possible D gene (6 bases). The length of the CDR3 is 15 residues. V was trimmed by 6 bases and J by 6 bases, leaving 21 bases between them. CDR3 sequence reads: CASSRRRDIGAEQYF. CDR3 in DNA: TGTGCCAGCAGCCGCCGCCGGGACATCGGGGCCGAGCAGTACTTC.

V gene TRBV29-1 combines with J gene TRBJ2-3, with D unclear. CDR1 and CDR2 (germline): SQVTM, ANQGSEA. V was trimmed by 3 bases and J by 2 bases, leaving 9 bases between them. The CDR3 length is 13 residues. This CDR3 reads CSVDGQSTDTQYF. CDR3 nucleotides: TGCAGCGTTGACGGGCAGTCCACAGATACGCAGTATTTT.

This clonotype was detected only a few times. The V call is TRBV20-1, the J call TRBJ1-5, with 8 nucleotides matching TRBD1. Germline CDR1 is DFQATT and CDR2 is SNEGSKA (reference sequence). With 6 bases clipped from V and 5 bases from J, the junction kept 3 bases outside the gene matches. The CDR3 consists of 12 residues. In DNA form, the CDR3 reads TGCAGTGCCGACAGGGGTTATCAGCCCCAGCATTTT. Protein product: CSADRGYQPQHF.

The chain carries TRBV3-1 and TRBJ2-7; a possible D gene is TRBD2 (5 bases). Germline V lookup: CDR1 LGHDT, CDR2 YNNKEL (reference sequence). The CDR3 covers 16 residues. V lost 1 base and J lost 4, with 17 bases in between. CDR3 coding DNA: TGTGCCAGCAGCCAAGGGTGGGGAGTTCGCGGGTACGAGCAGTACTTC. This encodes CASSQGWGVRGYEQYF.

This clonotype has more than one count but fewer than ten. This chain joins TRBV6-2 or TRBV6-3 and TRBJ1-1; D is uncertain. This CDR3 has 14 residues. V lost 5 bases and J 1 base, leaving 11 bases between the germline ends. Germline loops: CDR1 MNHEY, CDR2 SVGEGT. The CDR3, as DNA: TGTGCCAGCAGTCGTCTCCTGGCGAACACTGAAGCTTTCTTT. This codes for CASSRLLANTEAFF.

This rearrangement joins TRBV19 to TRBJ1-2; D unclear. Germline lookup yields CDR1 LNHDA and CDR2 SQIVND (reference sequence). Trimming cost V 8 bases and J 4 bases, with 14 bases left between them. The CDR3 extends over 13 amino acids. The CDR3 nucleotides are TGTGCCAGTTCAAAGGGTGTTTCCTATGGCTACACCTTC. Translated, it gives CASSKGVSYGYTF.

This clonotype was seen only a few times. The CDR3 DNA sequence: TGCGCCAGCAGCTTGGACTCGGCAGGGGTGAATGAGCAGTTCTTC. It yields the protein CASSLDSAGVNEQFF. V gene TRBV5-1 combines with J gene TRBJ2-1; perhaps TRBD1 as D (6 bases). This CDR3 has 15 residues. Germline CDR1 and CDR2: SGHRS and YFSETQ. Trimming stripped 0 bases from V and 7 bases from J, with 14 bases between.

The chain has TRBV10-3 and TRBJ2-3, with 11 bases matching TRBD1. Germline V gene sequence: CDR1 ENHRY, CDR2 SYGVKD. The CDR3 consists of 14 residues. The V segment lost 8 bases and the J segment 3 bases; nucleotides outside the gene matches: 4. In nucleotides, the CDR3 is TGTGCCATCGGCAGGGACAGGGGGACAGATACGCAGTATTTT. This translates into CAIGRDRGTDTQYF.

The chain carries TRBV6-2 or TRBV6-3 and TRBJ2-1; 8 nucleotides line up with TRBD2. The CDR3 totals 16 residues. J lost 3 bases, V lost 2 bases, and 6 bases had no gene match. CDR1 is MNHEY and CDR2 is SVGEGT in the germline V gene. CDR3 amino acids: CASSYTGRGVYNEQFF. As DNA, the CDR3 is TGTGCCAGCAGTTACACCGGGCGGGGGGTCTACAATGAGCAGTTCTTC.

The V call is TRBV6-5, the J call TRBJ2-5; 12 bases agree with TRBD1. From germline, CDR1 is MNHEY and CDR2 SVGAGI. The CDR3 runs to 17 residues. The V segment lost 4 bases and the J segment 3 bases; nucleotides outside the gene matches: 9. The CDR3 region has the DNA TGTGCCAGCAGTTCCACTTCCGGGACAGGGGGCAAAGAGACCCAGTACTTC. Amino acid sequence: CASSSTSGTGGKETQYF.

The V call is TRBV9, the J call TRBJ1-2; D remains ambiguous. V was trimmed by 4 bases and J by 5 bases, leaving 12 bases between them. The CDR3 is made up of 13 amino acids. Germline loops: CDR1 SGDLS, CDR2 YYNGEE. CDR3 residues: CASSSDAFYGYTF. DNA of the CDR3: TGTGCCAGCAGCTCGGACGCCTTTTATGGCTACACCTTC.

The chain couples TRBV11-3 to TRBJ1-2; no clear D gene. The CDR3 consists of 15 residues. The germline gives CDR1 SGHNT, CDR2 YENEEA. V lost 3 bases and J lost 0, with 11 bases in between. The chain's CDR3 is CASSLAGPSNYGYTF. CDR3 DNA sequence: TGTGCCAGCAGCTTGGCAGGCCCCTCTAACTATGGCTACACCTTC.

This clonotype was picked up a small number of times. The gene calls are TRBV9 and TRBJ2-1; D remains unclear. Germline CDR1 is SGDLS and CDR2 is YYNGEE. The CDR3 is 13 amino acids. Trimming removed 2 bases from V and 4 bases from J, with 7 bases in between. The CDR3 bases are TGTGCCAGCAGCGTTCCCGGATACAATGAGCAGTTCTTC. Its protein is CASSVPGYNEQFF.

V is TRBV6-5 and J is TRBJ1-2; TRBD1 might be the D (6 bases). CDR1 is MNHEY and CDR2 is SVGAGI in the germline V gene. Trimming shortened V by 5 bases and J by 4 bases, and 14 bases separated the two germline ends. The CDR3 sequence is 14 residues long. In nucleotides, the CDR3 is TGTGCCAGCAGTCGGACAGCCGCCATCTATGGCTACACCTTC. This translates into CASSRTAAIYGYTF.